The count of the clone carrying this T cell receptor (beta chain) is one. Original data processing: How many nucleated cells were present was estimated from reference gene primer amplification. Sequencing used immunoSEQ multiplex PCR; TCRdb keeps in-frame clones, though not all of them. That table gives V, J and clone size, and the DNA gave D and trimming. The sample has approximately 49,000 clones; around 90% are singletons. The data were taken from a study of blood T cell repertoires in COVID-19. The CDR3 is 14 residues long. V was trimmed by 5 bases and J by 9 bases, leaving 20 bases between them. CDR1 is SGHAT and CDR2 is FQNNGV in the germline V gene.

The chain joins TRBV11-2 to TRBJ2-7, with D hard to call. The sequence was collected from a man in his forties or fifties with active COVID-19. Sequencing was carried out using peripheral blood. CDR3 amino acids: CASSPNTQRIRQYF. The DNA of the CDR3 is TGTGCCAGCAGCCCCAACACCCAACGTATAAGGCAGTACTTC.